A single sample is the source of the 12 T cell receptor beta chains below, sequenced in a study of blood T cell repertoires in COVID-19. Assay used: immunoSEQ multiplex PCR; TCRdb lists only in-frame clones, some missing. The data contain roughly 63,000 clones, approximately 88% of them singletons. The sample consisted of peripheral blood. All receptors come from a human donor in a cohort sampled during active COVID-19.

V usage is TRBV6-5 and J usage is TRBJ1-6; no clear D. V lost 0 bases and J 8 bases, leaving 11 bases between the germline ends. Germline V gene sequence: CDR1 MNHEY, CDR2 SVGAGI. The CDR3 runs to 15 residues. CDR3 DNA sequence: TGTGCCAGCAGTTACTCGGCAGACTCTCATTCACCCCTCCACTTT. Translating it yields CASSYSADSHSPLHF.

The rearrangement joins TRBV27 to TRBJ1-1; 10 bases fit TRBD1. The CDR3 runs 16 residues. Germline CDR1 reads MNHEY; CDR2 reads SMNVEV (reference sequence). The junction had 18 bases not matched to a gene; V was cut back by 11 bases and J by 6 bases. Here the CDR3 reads CASRDRGLSMGAEAFF. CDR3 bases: TGTGCCTCAAGGGACAGGGGCCTCTCAATGGGCGCTGAAGCTTTCTTT.

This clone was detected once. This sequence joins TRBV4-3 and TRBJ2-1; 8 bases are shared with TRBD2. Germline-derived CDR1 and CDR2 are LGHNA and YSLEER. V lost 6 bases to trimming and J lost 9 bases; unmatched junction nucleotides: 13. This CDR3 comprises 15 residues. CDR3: CASRGGSGRSTEQFF. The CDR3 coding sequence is TGCGCCAGCAGAGGGGGGAGCGGGAGATCTACTGAGCAGTTCTTC.

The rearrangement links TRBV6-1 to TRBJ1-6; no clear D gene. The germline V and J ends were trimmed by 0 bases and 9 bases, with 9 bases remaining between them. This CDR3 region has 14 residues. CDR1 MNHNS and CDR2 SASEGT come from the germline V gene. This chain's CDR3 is CASSEALNGSPLHF. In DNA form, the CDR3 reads TGTGCCAGCAGTGAAGCGCTAAATGGTTCACCCCTCCACTTT.

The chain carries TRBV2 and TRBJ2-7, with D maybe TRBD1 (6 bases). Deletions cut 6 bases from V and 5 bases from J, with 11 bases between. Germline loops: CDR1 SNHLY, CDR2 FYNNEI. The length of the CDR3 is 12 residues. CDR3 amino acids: CASRGAPHEQYF. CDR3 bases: TGTGCCAGCAGGGGGGCCCCCCACGAGCAGTACTTC. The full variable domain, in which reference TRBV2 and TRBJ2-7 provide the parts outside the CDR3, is EPEVTQTPSHQVTQMGQEVILRCVPISNHLYFYWYRQILGQKVEFLVSFYNNEISEKSEIFDDQFSVERPDGSNFTLKIRSTKLEDSAMYFCASRGAPHEQYFGPGTRLTVT.

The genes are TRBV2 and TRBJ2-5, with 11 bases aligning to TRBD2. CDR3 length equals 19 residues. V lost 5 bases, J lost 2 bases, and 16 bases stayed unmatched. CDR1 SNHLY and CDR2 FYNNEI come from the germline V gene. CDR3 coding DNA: TGTGCCAGCAGTCGAAAAGGACTAGCGGGTCCGACGGATCAAGAGACCCAGTACTTC. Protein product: CASSRKGLAGPTDQETQYF. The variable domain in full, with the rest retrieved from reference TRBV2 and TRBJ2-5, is EPEVTQTPSHQVTQMGQEVILRCVPISNHLYFYWYRQILGQKVEFLVSFYNNEISEKSEIFDDQFSVERPDGSNFTLKIRSTKLEDSAMYFCASSRKGLAGPTDQETQYFGPGTRLLVL.

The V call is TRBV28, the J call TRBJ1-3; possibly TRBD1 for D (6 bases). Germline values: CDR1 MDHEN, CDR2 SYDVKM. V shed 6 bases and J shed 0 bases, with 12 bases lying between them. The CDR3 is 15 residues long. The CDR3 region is CASSPGGASGNTIYF. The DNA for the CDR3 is TGTGCCAGCAGCCCGGGGGGGGCCTCTGGAAACACCATATATTTT.

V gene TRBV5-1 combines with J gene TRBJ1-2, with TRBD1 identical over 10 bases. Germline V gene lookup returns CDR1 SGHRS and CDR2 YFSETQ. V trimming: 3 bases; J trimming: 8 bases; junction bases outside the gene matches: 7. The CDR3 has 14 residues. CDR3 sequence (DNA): TGCGCCAGCAGCTGGGGGACAGGGGCGGAAGGCTACACCTTC. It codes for CASSWGTGAEGYTF.

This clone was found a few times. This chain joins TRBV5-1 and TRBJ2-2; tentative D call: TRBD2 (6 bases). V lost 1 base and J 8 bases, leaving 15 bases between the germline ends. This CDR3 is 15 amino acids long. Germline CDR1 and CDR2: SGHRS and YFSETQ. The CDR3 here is CASSLKYGGGGELFF. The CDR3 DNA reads TGCGCCAGCAGCTTGAAATACGGGGGAGGTGGGGAGCTGTTTTTT.

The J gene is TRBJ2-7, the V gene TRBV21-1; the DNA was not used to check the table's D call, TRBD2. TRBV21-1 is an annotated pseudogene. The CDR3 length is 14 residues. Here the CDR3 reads CASSKKVGNYEQYF. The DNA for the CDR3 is TGTGCCAGCAGCAAAAAAGTCGGTAACTACGAGCAGTACTTC.

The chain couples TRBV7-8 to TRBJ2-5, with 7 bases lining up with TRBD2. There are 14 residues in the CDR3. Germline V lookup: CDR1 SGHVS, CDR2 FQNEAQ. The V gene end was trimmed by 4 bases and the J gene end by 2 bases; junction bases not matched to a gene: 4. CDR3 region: CASSSREGQETQYF. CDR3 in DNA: TGTGCCAGCAGCTCCAGGGAGGGACAAGAGACCCAGTACTTC. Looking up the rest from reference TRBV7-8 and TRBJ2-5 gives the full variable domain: GAGVSQSPRYKVAKRGQDVALRCDPISGHVSLFWYQQALGQGPEFLTYFQNEAQLDKSGLPSDRFFAERPEGSVSTLKIQRTQQEDSAVYLCASSSREGQETQYFGPGTRLLVL.

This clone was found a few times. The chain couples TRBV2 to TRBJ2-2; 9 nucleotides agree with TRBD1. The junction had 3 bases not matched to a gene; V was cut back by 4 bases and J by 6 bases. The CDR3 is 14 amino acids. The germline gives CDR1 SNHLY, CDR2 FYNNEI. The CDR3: CASSGDRDSGELFF. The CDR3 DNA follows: TGTGCCAGCAGTGGGGACAGGGATTCCGGGGAGCTGTTTTTT.